Below, one T cell receptor beta chain is given with its context. The antigen is not known. These data originate in a study of CD4 T cells in relation to SARS-CoV-2 and coronaviruses. Study background: PBMCs were cultured with antigen for roughly 11 days before TCR beta sequencing. Findings and caveats of the study: Crossreactive clones expanded significantly less to SARS-CoV-2 than monoreactive clones.

Unexposed donor CD4+ T cells date from about 2011-2018, before the COVID-19 pandemic. After more than eight days of culture, CD4+ T cells were isolated. As cell numbers allowed, unexposed-donor CD4+ T cells faced SARS-CoV-2 S/N and four cold-coronavirus spikes. Data came from immunoSEQ multiplex PCR; TCRdb stores just in-frame clones and leaves some out. The profile covers 20,000 or so clones, with 55% to 75% appearing a single time and roughly 19% taken by the ten largest. Material: CD4+ T cells from PBMCs, cultured in vitro. The TCR was taken from a human donor in good health.

The CDR3 DNA is TGTGCCAGCAGTGAAGCAGGTCAAGGGAATCAGCCCCAGCATTTT. Protein product: CASSEAGQGNQPQHF. The chain employs TRBV25-1 and TRBJ1-5; no reliable D call. Per germline, CDR1 MGHDK and CDR2 SYGVNS. Trimming took 2 bases from V and 4 from J, leaving 12 bases between them. This CDR3 region has 15 residues.